The clone carrying this T cell receptor beta chain was observed a single time. The antigen remains undetermined. Libraries were prepared by immunoSEQ multiplex PCR; TCRdb keeps only in-frame clonotypes and omits some of them. The data contain roughly 2.4 million clones, approximately 94% of them seen just once; the ten biggest clones take up 0.1% to 0.15%. This sample was taken from a study of shared clonotypes between healthy human individuals. General study results and limits: With several donors compared, roughly 4.9% of naive CD4 clonotypes were shared.

The germline CDR1 and CDR2 sequences are MGHRA and YSYEKL. Between the trimmed V and J ends, which lost 0 bases and 8 bases, there was a span of 16 bases. The CDR3 loop spans 15 amino acids. V usage is TRBV4-1 and J usage is TRBJ1-1; no firm D call. The material sequenced was naive CD4+ T cells sorted from blood. Subset in this sample: CD45RA+ positively selected. The clonotype originates from a man between 18 and 35 years old in good health. This chain's CDR3 is CASSQETKAGVEAFF. CDR3 DNA sequence: TGCGCCAGCAGCCAAGAGACGAAGGCGGGAGTGGAAGCTTTCTTT.